The 22 T cell receptor beta chains below come from one sample, sequenced in a study of cytomegalovirus exposure and HLA in healthy donors. Primers: 60 Vbeta forward and 13 Jbeta reverse. Using immunoSEQ multiplex PCR, the repertoire was profiled, and TCRdb retains in-frame clones only, with some absent. The data show approximately 150,000 clones, just under 80% seen once. Material for sequencing was PBMCs. These receptor sequences come from a woman aged 45-65 years in good health and CMV-seropositive.

The genes are TRBV6-1 and TRBJ1-2, with a weak D call TRBD1 (6 bases). Trimming removed 0 bases at V and 8 bases at J, with 16 bases between. This CDR3 has 15 residues. Germline V lookup: CDR1 MNHNS, CDR2 SASEGT. The CDR3 bases are TGTGCCAGCAGTGAAGCGGGGGCTCTCTACCTCGGCTACACCTTC. Its translation is CASSEAGALYLGYTF.

CDR3 nucleotide sequence: TGTGCCAGCAGCTTAACAACAGTCCGCGAGCAGTACTTC. Translated: CASSLTTVREQYF. The chain carries TRBV7-2 and TRBJ2-7, with unresolved D. Per germline, CDR1 SGHTA and CDR2 FQGNSA. This CDR3 has 13 residues. Trimming stripped 2 bases from V and 6 bases from J, with 11 bases between.

The genes are TRBV5-1 and TRBJ1-1, with D unresolved. The CDR3 has 12 amino acids. Germline V gene sequence: CDR1 SGHRS, CDR2 YFSETQ. The ends were cut back, 1 base at V and 6 bases at J, with 7 bases in the middle. CDR3 region: CASSLRQSEAFF. In nucleotides, the CDR3 is TGCGCCAGCAGCTTGCGCCAGTCTGAAGCTTTCTTT.

The chain couples TRBV18 to TRBJ2-7, with 7 nucleotides matching TRBD1. CDR1 and CDR2 from the germline V gene are KGHSH and LQKENI. CDR3 length equals 15 residues. V lost 0 bases to trimming and J lost 5 bases; unmatched junction nucleotides: 7. CDR3 sequence reads: CASSPPGGNKNEQYF. In DNA, the CDR3 is TGTGCCAGCTCACCACCAGGGGGCAATAAGAACGAGCAGTACTTC. The full variable domain, rest sourced from reference TRBV18 and TRBJ2-7, is NAGVMQNPRHLVRRRGQEARLRCSPMKGHSHVYWYRQLPEEGLKFMVYLQKENIIDESGMPKERFSAEFPKEGPSILRIQQVVRGDSAAYFCASSPPGGNKNEQYFGPGTRLTVT.

This chain links TRBV18 with TRBJ1-3, with D perhaps TRBD1 (5 bases). V was cut by 2 bases and J by 2 bases, with 7 bases left in between. CDR1 and CDR2 (germline): KGHSH, LQKENI. The CDR3 runs 14 residues. The CDR3 nucleotides read TGTGCCAGCTCACCAGGGGCAGCTGGAAACACCATATATTTT. Its protein product is CASSPGAAGNTIYF.

Only a few counts were recorded for this clone. The chain recombines TRBV6-1 with TRBJ2-5, with 14 bases that match TRBD2. The CDR3 loop spans 15 amino acids. Trimming removed 3 bases from V and 5 bases from J; junction bases left unmatched: 2. The germline CDR1 and CDR2 sequences are MNHNS and SASEGT. The CDR3 protein is CASSETSGGAETQYF. The DNA for the CDR3 is TGTGCCAGCAGTGAGACTAGCGGGGGGGCCGAGACCCAGTACTTC.

The V call is TRBV5-1, the J call TRBJ1-3, with D possibly TRBD1 on 5 matching bases. The CDR3 totals 16 residues. V dropped 0 bases and J dropped 0 bases, with 10 bases sitting between them. Germline V CDR1 and CDR2: SGHRS, YFSETQ. The CDR3 DNA sequence: TGCGCCAGCAGCTTGGGACAGACGATCTCTGGAAACACCATATATTTT. Its translation is CASSLGQTISGNTIYF.

A single count supports this clone. The DNA of the CDR3 is TGTGCCAGCAGCCGGACAGGGGGCGGGAATGAGCAGTTCTTC. This codes for CASSRTGGGNEQFF. J is TRBJ2-1 and V is TRBV7-9; 11 bases align to TRBD1. J gave up 7 bases and V 5 bases, and 4 bases lay outside the gene matches. Germline values: CDR1 SEHNR, CDR2 FQNEAQ (reference sequence). The CDR3 runs to 14 residues. The whole variable domain, filled in from reference TRBV7-9 and TRBJ2-1, reads DTGVSQNPRHKITKRGQNVTFRCDPISEHNRLYWYRQTLGQGPEFLTYFQNEAQLEKSRLLSDRFSAERPKGSFSTLEIQRTEQGDSAMYLCASSRTGGGNEQFFGPGTRLTVL.

V usage is TRBV6-5 and J usage is TRBJ1-2, with D unresolved. The CDR3 contains 14 residues. The V gene's germline CDR1 is MNHEY and CDR2 SVGAGI. Trimming took off 4 bases at V and 4 bases at J, with 13 bases between the two ends. CDR3 sequence (DNA): TGTGCCAGCAGTTTGAGGCCGGCAATCTATGGCTACACCTTC. Protein: CASSLRPAIYGYTF.

The chain links TRBV28 to TRBJ2-3, with 7 nucleotides matching TRBD2. CDR1 is MDHEN and CDR2 is SYDVKM in the germline V gene. V was clipped by 3 bases and J by 2 bases; unmatched bases: 8. This CDR3 has 16 amino acids. The CDR3, as DNA: TGTGCCAGCAGTTTGGCAGGCGGGGGTGCCACAGATACGCAGTATTTT. Residues: CASSLAGGGATDTQYF.

The DNA of the CDR3 is TGTGCCAGCAGCAGGGGAGTCTATGGCTACACCTTC. Amino acid sequence: CASSRGVYGYTF. The chain carries TRBV6-5 and TRBJ1-2, with a weak D call TRBD1 (6 bases). The CDR3 is 12 amino acids. Looked up from germline, CDR1 is MNHEY and CDR2 is SVGAGI. The V gene lost 6 bases and the J gene lost 4 bases, with 9 bases spanning the gap.

This clone was seen a handful of times. The V and J genes are TRBV5-4 and TRBJ1-2, with TRBD1 matching 9 bases. The CDR3 covers 15 residues. V lost 0 bases, J lost 4 bases, and 4 bases stayed unmatched. Germline-derived CDR1 and CDR2 are SGHNT and YYREEE (reference sequence). The CDR3 protein is CASSLDETGGYGYTF. The CDR3 DNA reads TGTGCCAGCAGCTTGGACGAGACAGGGGGCTATGGCTACACCTTC.

The rearrangement joins TRBV5-1 to TRBJ2-3; TRBD2 aligns across 12 bases. The CDR3 length is 15 residues. V lost 4 bases and J lost 5; bases outside the gene matches: 5. Germline CDR1 SGHRS, CDR2 YFSETQ. The CDR3 nucleotides are TGCGCCAGCAGCCGTGGACTAGCGGGGCGAGATACGCAGTATTTT. This sequence encodes CASSRGLAGRDTQYF.

This clone was detected only a few times. The chain links TRBV5-1 to TRBJ1-1, with TRBD1 matching 10 bases. V trimming: 4 bases; J trimming: 6 bases; junction bases outside the gene matches: 6. The germline V gene has CDR1 SGHRS and CDR2 YFSETQ. The CDR3 is made up of 14 amino acids. The CDR3 sequence is CASSVRDRGAEAFF. CDR3 in DNA: TGCGCCAGCAGCGTCCGGGACAGGGGCGCTGAAGCTTTCTTT.

This clone has more than one count but fewer than ten. V gene TRBV13 combines with J gene TRBJ2-2; D is unresolved. CDR3 length: 14 residues. The germline CDR1 and CDR2 sequences are PRHDT and FYEKMQ (reference sequence). V lost 1 base to trimming and J lost 7 bases, with 10 bases between them. This chain's CDR3 is CASSLEGEVGELFF. CDR3 DNA sequence: TGTGCCAGCAGCTTAGAAGGAGAGGTCGGGGAGCTGTTTTTT.

V is TRBV29-1 and J is TRBJ1-2; 7 positions match TRBD1. Germline CDR1 is SQVTM and CDR2 is ANQGSEA. The CDR3 is made up of 12 amino acids. V was clipped by 3 bases and J by 6 bases; unmatched bases: 4. CDR3 loop: CSVDRQGHGYTF. The DNA for the CDR3 is TGCAGCGTTGATCGACAGGGCCATGGCTACACCTTC.

CDR3 DNA sequence: TGTGCCAGTAGTGTCCGGGACAGTAACACCGGGGAGCTGTTTTTT. Translation gives CASSVRDSNTGELFF. The chain recombines TRBV19 with TRBJ2-2, with 7 bases fitting TRBD1. The trim removed 5 bases at V and 2 bases at J, leaving 5 bases unmatched. Germline values: CDR1 LNHDA, CDR2 SQIVND (reference sequence). This CDR3 has 15 residues.

The CDR3 loop reads CALDWIISGNTIYF. Written as DNA, the CDR3 is TGTGCCCTAGATTGGATTATCTCTGGAAACACCATATATTTT. The chain uses TRBV7-9 and TRBJ1-3; D not resolved. Germline loops: CDR1 SEHNR, CDR2 FQNEAQ (reference sequence). The CDR3 is 14 residues long. V was pared by 11 bases and J by 0 bases, with 14 bases between.

This chain connects TRBV30 to TRBJ1-1, with D unclear. CDR1 and CDR2 from the germline V gene are GTSNPN and SVGIG (reference sequence). The CDR3 length is 17 residues. The ends were cut back, 5 bases at V and 1 base at J, with 23 bases in the middle. The DNA for the CDR3 is TGTGCCTGGCATTATCGGACTCGGGCAGGCTGGAACACTGAAGCTTTCTTT. Its protein product is CAWHYRTRAGWNTEAFF. Variable domain in full (rest from reference TRBV30 and TRBJ1-1): SQTIHQWPATLVQPVGSPLSLECTVEGTSNPNLYWYRQAAGRGLQLLFYSVGIGQISSEVPQNLSASRPQDRQFILSSKKLLLSDSGFYLCAWHYRTRAGWNTEAFFGQGTRLTVV.

This rearrangement joins TRBV6-5 to TRBJ1-3; possible D gene TRBD1, 6 bases. The ends were cut back, 0 bases at V and 3 bases at J, with 12 bases in the middle. The germline V gene encodes CDR1 MNHEY and CDR2 SVGAGI. The CDR3 consists of 16 residues. The CDR3 spells CASSYSRRGGGNTIYF. As DNA, the CDR3 is TGTGCCAGCAGTTACTCAAGGAGGGGGGGTGGAAACACCATATATTTT.

The chain recombines TRBV7-6 with TRBJ1-1, with D uncertain. CDR1 is SGHVS, CDR2 FNYEAQ, per germline. Trimming took 5 bases from V and 5 from J, leaving 15 bases between them. This CDR3 is 14 amino acids long. The CDR3 loop is CASSPNTGGTEAFF. Written as DNA, the CDR3 is TGTGCCAGCAGCCCTAACACGGGAGGGACTGAAGCTTTCTTT.

This clone was counted between two and nine times. The V call is TRBV2, the J call TRBJ2-1; TRBD2 matches 15 bases. The CDR3 is 17 residues long. Germline values: CDR1 SNHLY, CDR2 FYNNEI. Unmatched junction bases numbered 5, after V lost 6 bases and J lost 2 bases. This CDR3 is CASRGTSGGQTYNEQFF. The CDR3, as DNA: TGTGCCAGCAGGGGGACTAGCGGGGGGCAGACCTACAATGAGCAGTTCTTC.